These 23 T cell receptor beta chains were sequenced from one sample in a study of cytomegalovirus exposure and HLA in healthy donors. Both 60 Vbeta primers and 13 Jbeta primers went into the PCR. TCRdb's table, derived via immunoSEQ multiplex PCR, lists solely in-frame clones and lacks some. Here the sample spans around 220,000 clones, roughly four fifths being singletons. Material for sequencing was PBMCs. The receptors here all came from a girl between 10 and 17 years old in good health and CMV-seronegative.

This chain links TRBV4-1 with TRBJ2-2; D possibly corresponds to TRBD2 (5 bases). The CDR3 length is 17 residues. Germline V gene data show CDR1 as MGHRA and CDR2 as YSYEKL. The ends were cut back, 4 bases at V and 4 bases at J, with 19 bases in the middle. CDR3 nucleotides: TGCGCCAGCAGCCTCCGGGGTGGTAGCGAGGGCACCGGGGAGCTGTTTTTT. Translated: CASSLRGGSEGTGELFF.

The V and J genes are TRBV18 and TRBJ1-2; TRBD1 is a possible D gene (5 bases). CDR3 length equals 14 residues. V lost 3 bases and J 1 base, leaving 9 bases between the germline ends. Germline V lookup: CDR1 KGHSH, CDR2 LQKENI. CDR3 sequence reads: CASSPRDSNYGYTF. DNA for the CDR3: TGTGCCAGCTCACCTCGCGACAGTAACTATGGCTACACCTTC.

The chain joins TRBV6-1 to TRBJ1-2; D uncertain. This CDR3 has 16 amino acids. Per germline, CDR1 MNHNS and CDR2 SASEGT. V was cut by 0 bases and J by 4 bases, with 15 bases left in between. This CDR3 is CASSEALLSQRYGYTF. The CDR3 DNA reads as TGTGCCAGCAGTGAAGCGCTCCTTAGTCAGCGCTATGGCTACACCTTC.

The chain recombines TRBV9 with TRBJ2-3; TRBD1 might be the D (5 bases). The germline gives CDR1 SGDLS, CDR2 YYNGEE. The CDR3 runs 15 residues. V gave up 0 bases and J gave up 2 bases, with 10 bases separating them. DNA for the CDR3: TGTGCCAGCAGCGTAGGACAGTTAATCACAGATACGCAGTATTTT. As protein: CASSVGQLITDTQYF.

This clone was picked up one time. At one of its ends the junction is not consistent with the germline gene, which may arise from a read error. The V call is TRBV6-5, the J call TRBJ1-2; TRBD1 agrees at 12 bases. In germline, CDR1 is MNHEY, CDR2 SVGAGI. CDR3 length: 15 amino acids. The CDR3 nucleotides read TGTGCCAGCAGTGACTCCGGGACAGGGGGCCATGGCTACACCTTC. Protein product: CASSDSGTGGHGYTF.

This chain joins TRBV7-3 and TRBJ2-1; tentatively, D is TRBD2 (5 bases). Germline values: CDR1 SGHTA, CDR2 FQGTGA. CDR3 size: 12 residues. Trimming shortened V by 5 bases and J by 15 bases, and 17 bases separated the two germline ends. The CDR3 loop is CASSQTTYGRFF. The CDR3 coding sequence is TGTGCCAGCAGCCAGACTACCTACGGTCGGTTCTTC.

The chain combines TRBV15 with TRBJ1-1, with 7 nucleotides matching TRBD1. Looked up from germline, CDR1 is LNHNV and CDR2 is YYDKDF (reference sequence). The CDR3 consists of 14 residues. V lost 0 bases, J lost 8 bases, and 6 bases stayed unmatched. The CDR3 DNA reads TGTGCCACCAGCAGAGAGAGAGGGGGCCCCGAAGCTTTCTTT. This translates into CATSRERGGPEAFF.

This chain joins TRBV5-5 and TRBJ1-5; perhaps TRBD1 as D (6 bases). CDR1 is SGHKS, CDR2 YYEKEE, per germline (reference sequence). V lost 1 base, J lost 5 bases, and 13 bases lay in between. This CDR3 is built from 15 residues. Written as DNA, the CDR3 is TGTGCCAGCAGCTTGTTCCAGGGGAAGGATCAGCCCCAGCATTTT. Residues: CASSLFQGKDQPQHF.

This clone has a single count. The chain couples TRBV19 to TRBJ2-3, with 10 bases fitting TRBD1. Germline loops: CDR1 LNHDA, CDR2 SQIVND (reference sequence). The CDR3 runs 14 residues. The junction had 2 bases not matched to a gene; V was cut back by 5 bases and J by 3 bases. DNA of the CDR3: TGTGCCAGTAGTTGGGGACAGGGGACAGATACGCAGTATTTT. Amino acid sequence: CASSWGQGTDTQYF.

The gene calls are TRBV28 and TRBJ2-3, with a possible D match to TRBD2 (6 bases). V was cut by 3 bases and J by 7 bases, with 17 bases left in between. Germline V gene lookup returns CDR1 MDHEN and CDR2 SYDVKM. The CDR3 runs to 15 residues. The CDR3: CASSFAGTQSYTQYF. The CDR3 DNA follows: TGTGCCAGCAGTTTTGCCGGGACTCAATCTTATACGCAGTATTTT.

This chain links TRBV11-2 with TRBJ2-3; TRBD2 matches 10 bases. The CDR3 runs 16 residues. Trimming at V came to 5 bases and at J to 2 bases, leaving 7 bases not matched to a gene. Germline V CDR1 and CDR2: SGHAT, FQNNGV. CDR3 in DNA: TGTGCCAGCAGCACACGGACTAGCGGTCTCACAGATACGCAGTATTTT. Amino acid sequence: CASSTRTSGLTDTQYF.

The rearrangement joins TRBV6-5 to TRBJ1-2; no definite D call. The CDR3 sequence is 13 residues long. Germline values: CDR1 MNHEY, CDR2 SVGAGI. V was pared by 7 bases and J by 7 bases, with 16 bases between. The CDR3 coding sequence is TGTGCCAGCACTCCACGCCGGTCCCTTGGCTACACCTTC. It specifies CASTPRRSLGYTF.

As concerns this clone: This sample includes further DNA sequences coding for the same CDR3. The chain has TRBV28 and TRBJ1-5; 7 bases map to TRBD1. Trimming removed 6 bases from V and 6 bases from J; junction bases left unmatched: 14. In germline, CDR1 is MDHEN, CDR2 SYDVKM. The CDR3 is 16 amino acids. Written as DNA, the CDR3 is TGTGCCAGCAGAACAACTCCGACAGGGAATAGTCAGCCCCAGCATTTT. Translating gives CASRTTPTGNSQPQHF.

The J gene is TRBJ2-3, the V gene TRBV28; D is unclear. The germline V and J ends were trimmed by 5 bases and 0 bases, with 15 bases remaining between them. The CDR3 spans 16 residues. Per the germline V gene, CDR1 is MDHEN and CDR2 is SYDVKM. The DNA of the CDR3 is TGTGCCAGCAGTGCCCTCGATCTATTTAGCACAGATACGCAGTATTTT. Amino acid sequence: CASSALDLFSTDTQYF.

V gene TRBV5-1 combines with J gene TRBJ2-1; 8 bases align to TRBD1. The germline gives CDR1 SGHRS, CDR2 YFSETQ. Germline trimming cut 0 bases from V and 10 bases from J; bases unmatched to any gene: 9. CDR3 length equals 15 residues. CDR3 nucleotides: TGCGCCAGCAGCTTGGGACAGGGGACCGTAGAAGAGCAGTTCTTC. Translated: CASSLGQGTVEEQFF.

The chain combines TRBV4-2 with TRBJ2-1, with a possible D match to TRBD1 (6 bases). The CDR3 is 16 residues long. V was trimmed by 1 base and J by 2 bases, leaving 12 bases between them. Germline CDR1 reads LGHNA; CDR2 reads YNFKEQ. CDR3 sequence reads: CASSQGRGRAYNEQFF. The CDR3 bases are TGTGCCAGCAGCCAAGGCAGGGGTCGAGCCTACAATGAGCAGTTCTTC.

This clone was counted a few times. The genes are TRBV30 and TRBJ1-1, with D perhaps TRBD1 (5 bases). CDR3 length: 14 amino acids. The germline V gene has CDR1 GTSNPN and CDR2 SVGIG (reference sequence). Trimming took off 4 bases at V and 4 bases at J, with 16 bases between the two ends. CDR3 sequence reads: CAWTTGTRGTEAFF. As DNA, the CDR3 is TGTGCCTGGACCACGGGGACTCGGGGCACTGAAGCTTTCTTT.

V gene TRBV30 combines with J gene TRBJ2-1; D ambiguous. CDR3 size: 12 residues. The V end was cut by 3 bases, the J end by 5 bases, with 8 bases between. The germline CDR1 and CDR2 sequences are GTSNPN and SVGIG (reference sequence). The CDR3: CAWRLPHNEQFF. In nucleotides, the CDR3 is TGTGCCTGGAGACTACCCCACAATGAGCAGTTCTTC.

The rearrangement links TRBV7-2 to TRBJ1-6; D not certain. The CDR3 runs to 15 residues. V was shortened by 2 bases and J by 7 bases, with 12 bases between the two germline ends. Germline V gene sequence: CDR1 SGHTA, CDR2 FQGNSA. CDR3 region: CASSLIRGENSPLHF. In DNA form, the CDR3 reads TGTGCCAGCAGCTTAATTCGGGGTGAGAATTCACCCCTCCACTTT.

This clone was recorded once. This sequence joins TRBV19 and TRBJ2-4, with D tentatively TRBD2 (6 bases). Germline CDR1 LNHDA, CDR2 SQIVND (reference sequence). The CDR3 length is 16 residues. The V end was cut by 5 bases, the J end by 7 bases, with 21 bases between. Here the CDR3 DNA reads TGTGCCAGTAGTCTGGGAGCCGGGACTTTATACAACATTCAGTACTTC. Its protein product is CASSLGAGTLYNIQYF.

The J gene is TRBJ2-5, the V gene TRBV5-1, with TRBD1 matching 7 bases. Looked up from germline, CDR1 is SGHRS and CDR2 is YFSETQ. This CDR3 is 14 amino acids long. The J segment lost 5 bases and the V segment lost 1 base, leaving 5 bases of the junction unmatched. This CDR3 reads CASSLRPQGETQYF. The CDR3 DNA is TGCGCCAGCAGCTTGCGCCCACAGGGGGAGACCCAGTACTTC.

This chain uses TRBV7-9 with TRBJ2-5; 9 positions agree with TRBD2. The CDR3 extends over 18 amino acids. Looked up from germline, CDR1 is SEHNR and CDR2 is FQNEAQ (reference sequence). With V trimmed by 4 bases and J by 1 base, 13 bases remained unmatched. CDR3 sequence: CASSSIEVLAGRQETQYF. The CDR3 DNA reads TGTGCCAGCAGCTCCATTGAAGTACTAGCGGGCCGCCAAGAGACCCAGTACTTC.

The chain employs TRBV2 and TRBJ1-2, with a weak D call TRBD1 (6 bases). Germline-derived CDR1 and CDR2 are SNHLY and FYNNEI. This CDR3 has 16 amino acids. Trimming cost V 6 bases and J 6 bases, with 23 bases left between them. The CDR3 loop is CASSLQGRDLVDGYTF. The CDR3 DNA reads as TGTGCCAGCAGCTTACAGGGTCGAGATCTGGTGGATGGCTACACCTTC.